This TCR beta chain was recovered during a study of cytomegalovirus exposure and HLA in healthy donors. The CDR3 contains 16 residues. CDR1 and CDR2 (germline): LNHNV, YYDKDF (reference sequence). The V end was cut by 1 base, the J end by 4 bases, with 11 bases between. The PCR made use of 60 Vbeta and 13 Jbeta primers. TCRdb's copy holds only in-frame clones and misses some; the assay was immunoSEQ multiplex PCR. Of approximately 120,000 clones listed, 75% to 85% are singletons. The TCR comes from a man in his forties in good health and CMV-seronegative. The chain joins TRBV15 to TRBJ2-6; D is unresolved. Sequenced sample: PBMCs. The CDR3 DNA follows: TGTGCCACCAGCAGAGGGTACTCCAACGGGGCCAACGTCCTGACTTTC. It yields the protein CATSRGYSNGANVLTF.